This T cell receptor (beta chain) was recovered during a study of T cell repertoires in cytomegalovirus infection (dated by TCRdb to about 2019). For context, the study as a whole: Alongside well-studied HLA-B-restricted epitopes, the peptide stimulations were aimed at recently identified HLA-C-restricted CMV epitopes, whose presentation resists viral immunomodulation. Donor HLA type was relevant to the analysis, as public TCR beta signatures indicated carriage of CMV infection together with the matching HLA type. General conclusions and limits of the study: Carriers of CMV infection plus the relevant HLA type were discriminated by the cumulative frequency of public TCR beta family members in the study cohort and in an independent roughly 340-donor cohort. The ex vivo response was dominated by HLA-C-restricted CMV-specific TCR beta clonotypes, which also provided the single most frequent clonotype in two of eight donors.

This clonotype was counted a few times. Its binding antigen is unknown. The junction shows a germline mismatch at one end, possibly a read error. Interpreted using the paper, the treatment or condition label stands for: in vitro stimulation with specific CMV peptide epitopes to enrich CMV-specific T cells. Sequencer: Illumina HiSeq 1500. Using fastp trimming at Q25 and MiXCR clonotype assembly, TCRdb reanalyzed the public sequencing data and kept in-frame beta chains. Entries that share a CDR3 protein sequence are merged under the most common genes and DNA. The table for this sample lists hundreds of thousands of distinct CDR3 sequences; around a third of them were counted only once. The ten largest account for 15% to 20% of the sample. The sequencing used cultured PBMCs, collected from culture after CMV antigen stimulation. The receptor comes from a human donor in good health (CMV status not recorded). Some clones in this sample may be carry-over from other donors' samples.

CDR3 reads: CASSKGAKTGELFF. Read as DNA, the sequence is TGTGCCAGCAGCAAGGGGGCGAAGACCGGGGAGCTGTTTTTT. The sequence joins TRBV7-8 to TRBJ2-2; 7 of the junction bases match TRBD1. The CDR3 contains 14 residues, cysteine and phenylalanine counted. CDR3 DNA only is kept here, 42 bases in frame from base 1. The CDR1 and CDR2 encoded by the germline V gene are SGHVS and FQNEAQ.